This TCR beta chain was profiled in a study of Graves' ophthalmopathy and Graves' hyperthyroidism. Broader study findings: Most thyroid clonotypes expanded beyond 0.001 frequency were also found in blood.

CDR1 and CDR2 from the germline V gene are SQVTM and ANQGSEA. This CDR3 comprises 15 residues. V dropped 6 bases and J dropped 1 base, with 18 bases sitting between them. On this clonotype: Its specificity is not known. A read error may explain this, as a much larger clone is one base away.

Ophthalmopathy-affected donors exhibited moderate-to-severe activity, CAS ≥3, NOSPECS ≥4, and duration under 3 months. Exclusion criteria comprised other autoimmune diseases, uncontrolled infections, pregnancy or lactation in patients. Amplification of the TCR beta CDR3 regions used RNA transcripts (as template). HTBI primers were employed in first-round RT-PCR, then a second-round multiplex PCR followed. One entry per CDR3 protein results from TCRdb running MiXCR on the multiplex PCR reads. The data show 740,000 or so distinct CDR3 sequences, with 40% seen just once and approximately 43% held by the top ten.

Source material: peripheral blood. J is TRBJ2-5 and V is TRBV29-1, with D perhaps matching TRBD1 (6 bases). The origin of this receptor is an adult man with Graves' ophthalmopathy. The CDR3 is CSVKHRVMVQETQYF. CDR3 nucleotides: TGCAGCGTGAAACACAGGGTTATGGTCCAAGAGACCCAGTACTTC.